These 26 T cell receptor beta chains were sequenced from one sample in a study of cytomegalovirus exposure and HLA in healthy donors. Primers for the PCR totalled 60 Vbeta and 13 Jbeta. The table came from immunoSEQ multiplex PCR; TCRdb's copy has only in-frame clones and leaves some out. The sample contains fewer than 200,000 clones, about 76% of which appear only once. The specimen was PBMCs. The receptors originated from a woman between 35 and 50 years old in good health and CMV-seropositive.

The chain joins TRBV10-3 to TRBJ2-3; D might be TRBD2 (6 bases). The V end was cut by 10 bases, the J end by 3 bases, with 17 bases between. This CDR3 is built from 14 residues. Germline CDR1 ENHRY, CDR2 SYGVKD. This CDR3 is CATRGSGGTDTQYF. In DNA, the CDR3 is TGTGCCACAAGGGGTAGCGGAGGTACAGATACGCAGTATTTT.

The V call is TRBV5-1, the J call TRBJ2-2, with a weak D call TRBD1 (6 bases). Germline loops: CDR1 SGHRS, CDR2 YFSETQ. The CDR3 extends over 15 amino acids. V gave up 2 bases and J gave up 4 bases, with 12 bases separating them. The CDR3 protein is CASSFLARGTGELFF. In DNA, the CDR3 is TGCGCCAGCAGCTTCTTGGCCAGGGGCACCGGGGAGCTGTTTTTT.

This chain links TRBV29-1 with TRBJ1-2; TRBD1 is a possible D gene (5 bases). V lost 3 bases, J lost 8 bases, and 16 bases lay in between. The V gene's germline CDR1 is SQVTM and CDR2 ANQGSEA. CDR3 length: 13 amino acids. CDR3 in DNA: TGCAGCGTTGAGGACAATGTATTATTCGGCTACACCTTC. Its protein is CSVEDNVLFGYTF.

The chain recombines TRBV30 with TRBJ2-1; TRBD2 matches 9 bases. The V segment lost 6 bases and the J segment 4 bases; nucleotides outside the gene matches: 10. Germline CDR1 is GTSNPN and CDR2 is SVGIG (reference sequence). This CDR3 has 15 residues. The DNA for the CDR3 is TGTGCCTGCACCCCATGGACTAGCGAATACAATGAGCAGTTCTTC. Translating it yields CACTPWTSEYNEQFF.

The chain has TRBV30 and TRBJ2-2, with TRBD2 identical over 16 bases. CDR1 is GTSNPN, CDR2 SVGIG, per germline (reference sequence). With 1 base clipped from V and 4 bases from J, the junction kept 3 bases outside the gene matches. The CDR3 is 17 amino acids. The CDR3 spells CAWSAGTSGRATGELFF. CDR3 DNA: TGTGCCTGGAGTGCCGGGACTAGCGGGAGGGCCACCGGGGAGCTGTTTTTT.

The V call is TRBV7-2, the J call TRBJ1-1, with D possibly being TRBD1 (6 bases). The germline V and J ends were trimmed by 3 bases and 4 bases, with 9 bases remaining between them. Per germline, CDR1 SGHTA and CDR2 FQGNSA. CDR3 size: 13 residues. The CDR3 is CASSFGQPTEAFF. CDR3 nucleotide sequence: TGTGCCAGCAGCTTTGGACAGCCCACTGAAGCTTTCTTT.

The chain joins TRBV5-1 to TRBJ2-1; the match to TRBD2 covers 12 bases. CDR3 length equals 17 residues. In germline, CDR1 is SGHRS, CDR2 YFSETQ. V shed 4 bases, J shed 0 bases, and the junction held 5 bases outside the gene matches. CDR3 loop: CASSRGLAGSSYNEQFF. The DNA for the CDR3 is TGCGCCAGCAGCAGAGGACTAGCGGGAAGCTCCTACAATGAGCAGTTCTTC.

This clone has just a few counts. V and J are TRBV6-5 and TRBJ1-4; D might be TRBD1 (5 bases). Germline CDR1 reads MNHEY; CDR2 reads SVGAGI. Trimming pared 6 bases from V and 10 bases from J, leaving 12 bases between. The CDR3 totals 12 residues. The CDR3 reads CASSYQRGKLFF. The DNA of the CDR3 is TGTGCCAGCAGCTACCAAAGGGGAAAACTGTTTTTT.

In nucleotides, the CDR3 is TGTGCCAGCAGCCCGGGACAGGCGAGCTCCTACGAGCAGTACTTC. Protein sequence: CASSPGQASSYEQYF. This chain joins TRBV28 and TRBJ2-7; 8 positions match TRBD1. The V gene end was trimmed by 6 bases and the J gene end by 0 bases; junction bases not matched to a gene: 7. The CDR3 is made up of 15 amino acids. Germline assignment: CDR1 MDHEN and CDR2 SYDVKM.

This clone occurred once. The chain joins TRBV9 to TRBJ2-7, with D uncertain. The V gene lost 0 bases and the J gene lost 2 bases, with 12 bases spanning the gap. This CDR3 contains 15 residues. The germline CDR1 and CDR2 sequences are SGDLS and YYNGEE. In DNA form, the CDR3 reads TGTGCCAGCAGCGTAGGCCCCGACAAGGCCTACGAGCAGTACTTC. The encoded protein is CASSVGPDKAYEQYF. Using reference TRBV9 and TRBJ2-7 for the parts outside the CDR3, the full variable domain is DSGVTQTPKHLITATGQRVTLRCSPRSGDLSVYWYQQSLDQGLQFLIQYYNGEERAKGNILERFSAQQFPDLHSELNLSSLELGDSALYFCASSVGPDKAYEQYFGPGTRLTVT.

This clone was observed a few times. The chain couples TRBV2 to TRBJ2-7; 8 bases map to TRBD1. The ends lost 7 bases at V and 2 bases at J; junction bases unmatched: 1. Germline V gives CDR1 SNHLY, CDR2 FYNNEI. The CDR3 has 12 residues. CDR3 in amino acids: CASTQGAYEQYF. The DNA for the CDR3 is TGTGCCAGCACACAGGGGGCCTACGAGCAGTACTTC.

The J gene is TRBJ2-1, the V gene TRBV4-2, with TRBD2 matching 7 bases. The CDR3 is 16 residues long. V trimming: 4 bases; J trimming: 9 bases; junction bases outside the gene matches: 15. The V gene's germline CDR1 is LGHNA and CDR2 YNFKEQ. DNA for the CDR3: TGTGCCAGCAGCCGCCGACGGGGCGCGGGAGAAGGTGAGCAGTTCTTC. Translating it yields CASSRRRGAGEGEQFF.

DNA for the CDR3: TGTGCCAGCAGCTTAGCCTGGGGGACAGGGGTCTACGAGCAGTACTTC. This translates into CASSLAWGTGVYEQYF. The genes are TRBV5-6 and TRBJ2-7, with 10 bases aligning to TRBD1. The CDR3 is made up of 16 amino acids. From germline, CDR1 is SGHDT and CDR2 YYEEEE. J gave up 3 bases and V 2 bases, and 8 bases lay outside the gene matches.

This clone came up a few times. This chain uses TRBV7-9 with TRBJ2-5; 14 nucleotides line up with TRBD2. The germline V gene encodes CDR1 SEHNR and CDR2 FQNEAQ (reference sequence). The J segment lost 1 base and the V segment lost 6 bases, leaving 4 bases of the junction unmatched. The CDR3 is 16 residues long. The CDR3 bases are TGTGCCAGCAGTTCCGGACTAGCGGGGGGCCAAGAGACCCAGTACTTC. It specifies CASSSGLAGGQETQYF.

The CDR3 DNA reads as TGTGCCTGGACCGAGCGGGACTCCTACAATGAGCAGTTCTTC. This sequence encodes CAWTERDSYNEQFF. The chain couples TRBV30 to TRBJ2-1; the match to TRBD2 covers 7 bases. In germline, CDR1 is GTSNPN, CDR2 SVGIG (reference sequence). The CDR3 runs 14 residues. Losses at the gene ends were 4 bases for V and 0 bases for J; bases not matched to a gene: 3.

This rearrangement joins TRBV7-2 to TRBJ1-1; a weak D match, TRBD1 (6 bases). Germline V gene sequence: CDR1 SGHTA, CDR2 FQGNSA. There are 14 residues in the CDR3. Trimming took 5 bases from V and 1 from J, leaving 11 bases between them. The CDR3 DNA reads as TGTGCCAGCAGCCGCGACAGGCAGAACACTGAAGCTTTCTTT. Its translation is CASSRDRQNTEAFF.

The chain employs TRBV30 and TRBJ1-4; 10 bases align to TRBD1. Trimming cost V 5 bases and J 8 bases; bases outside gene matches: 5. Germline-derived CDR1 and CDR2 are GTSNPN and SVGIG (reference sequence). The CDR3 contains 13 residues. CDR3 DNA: TGTGCCTGGGGGGGGACAGGGGAAGAAAAACTGTTTTTT. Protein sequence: CAWGGTGEEKLFF.

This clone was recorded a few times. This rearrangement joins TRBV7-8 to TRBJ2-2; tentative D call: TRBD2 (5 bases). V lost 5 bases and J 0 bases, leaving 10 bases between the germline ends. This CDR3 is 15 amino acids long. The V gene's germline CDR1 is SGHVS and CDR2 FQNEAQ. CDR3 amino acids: CASSPLGANTGELFF. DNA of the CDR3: TGTGCCAGCAGCCCCCTCGGGGCGAACACCGGGGAGCTGTTTTTT.

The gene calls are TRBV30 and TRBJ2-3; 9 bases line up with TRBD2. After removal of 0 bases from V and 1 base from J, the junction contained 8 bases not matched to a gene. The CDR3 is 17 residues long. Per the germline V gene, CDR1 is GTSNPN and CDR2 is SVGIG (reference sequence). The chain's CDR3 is CAWSVLRLAEGTDTQYF. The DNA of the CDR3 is TGTGCCTGGAGTGTACTCAGACTAGCGGAGGGCACAGATACGCAGTATTTT. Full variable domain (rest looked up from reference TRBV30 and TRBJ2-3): SQTIHQWPATLVQPVGSPLSLECTVEGTSNPNLYWYRQAAGRGLQLLFYSVGIGQISSEVPQNLSASRPQDRQFILSSKKLLLSDSGFYLCAWSVLRLAEGTDTQYFGPGTRLTVL.

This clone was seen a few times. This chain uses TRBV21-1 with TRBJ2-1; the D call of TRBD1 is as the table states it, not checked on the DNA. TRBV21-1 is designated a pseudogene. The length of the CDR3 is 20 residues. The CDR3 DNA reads TGTGCCAGCAGCAGTCAGCCGGACAGGGGCATGGAGGGCTCCTACAATGAGCAGTTCTTC. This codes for CASSSQPDRGMEGSYNEQFF.

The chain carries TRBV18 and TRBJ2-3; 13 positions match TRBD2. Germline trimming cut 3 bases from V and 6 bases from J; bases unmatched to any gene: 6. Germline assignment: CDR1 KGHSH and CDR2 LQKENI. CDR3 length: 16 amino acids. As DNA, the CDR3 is TGTGCCAGCTCACCGGGACTAGCGGGGAGGAAGGATACGCAGTATTTT. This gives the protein CASSPGLAGRKDTQYF. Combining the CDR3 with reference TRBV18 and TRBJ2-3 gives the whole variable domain NAGVMQNPRHLVRRRGQEARLRCSPMKGHSHVYWYRQLPEEGLKFMVYLQKENIIDESGMPKERFSAEFPKEGPSILRIQQVVRGDSAAYFCASSPGLAGRKDTQYFGPGTRLTVL.

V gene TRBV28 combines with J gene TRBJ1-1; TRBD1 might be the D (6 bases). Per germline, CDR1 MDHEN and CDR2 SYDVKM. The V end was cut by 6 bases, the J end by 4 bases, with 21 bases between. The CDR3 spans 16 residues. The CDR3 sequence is CASSASWGREGTEAFF. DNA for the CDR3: TGTGCCAGCAGCGCCTCGTGGGGGCGGGAGGGCACTGAAGCTTTCTTT.

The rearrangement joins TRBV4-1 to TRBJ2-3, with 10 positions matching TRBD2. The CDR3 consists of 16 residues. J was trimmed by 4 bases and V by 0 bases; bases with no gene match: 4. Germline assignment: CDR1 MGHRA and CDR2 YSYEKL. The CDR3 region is CASSQEIAGGADTQYF. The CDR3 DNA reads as TGCGCCAGCAGCCAAGAGATAGCGGGAGGCGCAGATACGCAGTATTTT.

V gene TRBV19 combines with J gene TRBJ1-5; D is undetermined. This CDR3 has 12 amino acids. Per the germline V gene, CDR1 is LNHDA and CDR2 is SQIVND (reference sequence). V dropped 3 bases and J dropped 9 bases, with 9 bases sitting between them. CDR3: CASSIGRRPQHF. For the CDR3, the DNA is TGTGCCAGTAGTATTGGTCGGAGGCCCCAGCATTTT.

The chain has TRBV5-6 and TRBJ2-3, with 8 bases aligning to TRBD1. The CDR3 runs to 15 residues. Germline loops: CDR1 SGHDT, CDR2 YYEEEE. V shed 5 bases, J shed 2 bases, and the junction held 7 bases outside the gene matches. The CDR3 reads CASRFGTGITDTQYF. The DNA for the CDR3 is TGTGCCAGCAGGTTCGGGACAGGCATCACAGATACGCAGTATTTT.

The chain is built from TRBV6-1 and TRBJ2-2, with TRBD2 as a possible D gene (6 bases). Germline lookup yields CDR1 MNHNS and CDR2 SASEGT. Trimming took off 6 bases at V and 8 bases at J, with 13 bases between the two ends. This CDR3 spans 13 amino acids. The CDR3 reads CASREPSVGELFF. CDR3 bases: TGTGCCAGCAGGGAACCTAGCGTAGGGGAGCTGTTTTTT.